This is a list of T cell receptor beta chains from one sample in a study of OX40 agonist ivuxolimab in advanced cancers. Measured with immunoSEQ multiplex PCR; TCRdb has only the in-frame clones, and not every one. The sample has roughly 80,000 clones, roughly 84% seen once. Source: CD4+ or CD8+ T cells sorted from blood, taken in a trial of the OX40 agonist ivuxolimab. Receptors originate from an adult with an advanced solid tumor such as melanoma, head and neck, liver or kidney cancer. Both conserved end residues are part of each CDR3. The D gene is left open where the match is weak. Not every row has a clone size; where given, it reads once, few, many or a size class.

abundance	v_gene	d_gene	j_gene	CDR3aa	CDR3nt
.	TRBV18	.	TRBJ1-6	CASSPGDGNSPLHF	TGTGCCAGCTCACCAGGGGATGGGAATTCACCCCTCCACTTT
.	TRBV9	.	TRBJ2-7	CASSKARGRAPPYEQYF	TGTGCCAGCAGCAAAGCCCGGGGAAGGGCTCCTCCCTACGAGCAGTACTTC
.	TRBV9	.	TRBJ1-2	CASSVLPQGAPYGYTF	TGTGCCAGCAGCGTCCTCCCGCAAGGGGCCCCCTATGGCTACACCTTC
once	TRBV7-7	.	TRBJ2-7	CASSPGLGSYEQYF	TGTGCCAGCAGCCCCGGACTGGGCTCCTACGAGCAGTACTTC
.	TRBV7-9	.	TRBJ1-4	CASSFNRDFNEKLFF	TGTGCCAGCAGCTTCAACAGGGATTTTAATGAAAAACTGTTTTTT
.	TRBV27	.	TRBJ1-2	CASSLRAQGYGYTF	TGTGCCAGCAGTTTACGGGCCCAGGGATATGGCTACACCTTC
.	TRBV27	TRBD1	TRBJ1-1	CASSPYPRGNSAFF	TGTGCCAGCAGTCCCTACCCCAGGGGGAATTCAGCTTTCTTT
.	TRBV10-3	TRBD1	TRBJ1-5	CAISNPGQGAGNQPQHF	TGTGCCATCAGTAATCCGGGACAGGGGGCGGGCAATCAGCCCCAGCATTTT
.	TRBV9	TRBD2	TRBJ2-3	CASSLGLAGRTDTQYF	TGTGCCAGCAGCCTGGGACTAGCGGGACGCACAGATACGCAGTATTTT
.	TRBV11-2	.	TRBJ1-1	CASSLLRENTEAFF	TGTGCCAGCAGCTTATTACGTGAGAACACTGAAGCTTTCTTT
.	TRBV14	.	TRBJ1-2	CASSQDLADYGYTF	TGTGCCAGCAGCCAAGATTTAGCGGACTATGGCTACACCTTC
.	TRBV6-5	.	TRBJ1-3	CASSTLETSGNTIYF	TGTGCCAGCAGTACGCTAGAAACCTCTGGAAACACCATATATTTT
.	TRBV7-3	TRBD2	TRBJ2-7	CASSLGTSGSYEQYF	TGTGCCAGCAGCTTAGGGACTAGCGGGAGTTACGAGCAGTACTTC
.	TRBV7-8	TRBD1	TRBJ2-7	CASSLAGTGTWEQYF	TGTGCCAGCAGCTTAGCCGGGACAGGGACCTGGGAGCAGTACTTC
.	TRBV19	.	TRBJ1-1	CASSIGGRNTEAFF	TGTGCCAGTAGTATCGGGGGGAGGAACACTGAAGCTTTCTTT
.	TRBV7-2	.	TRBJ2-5	CASSLYRQETQYF	TGTGCCAGCAGCTTATACCGCCAAGAGACCCAGTACTTC
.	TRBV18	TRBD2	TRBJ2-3	CASSRLATDTQYF	TGTGCCAGCTCACGACTAGCCACAGATACGCAGTATTTT
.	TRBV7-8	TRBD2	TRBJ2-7	CASSATSGRGYKQYF	TGTGCCAGCAGCGCTACTAGCGGGAGAGGTTATAAGCAGTACTTC
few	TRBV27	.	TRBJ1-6	CASRVDGPGPPLHF	TGTGCCAGCAGGGTTGACGGGCCCGGGCCACCCCTCCACTTT
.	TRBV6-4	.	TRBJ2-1	CASSVQGALAGMEQFF	TGTGCCAGCAGTGTTCAGGGGGCTCTAGCGGGCATGGAGCAGTTCTTC
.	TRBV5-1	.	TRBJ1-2	CASSLATGDGYTF	TGCGCCAGCAGCTTGGCCACGGGGGATGGCTACACCTTC
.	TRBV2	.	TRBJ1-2	CASRIRGADGYTF	TGTGCCAGCAGGATAAGGGGCGCCGATGGCTACACCTTC
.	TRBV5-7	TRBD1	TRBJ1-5	CASSCGQGSNQPQHF	TGTGCCAGCAGCTGTGGACAGGGAAGCAATCAGCCCCAGCATTTT
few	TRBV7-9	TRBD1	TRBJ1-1	CASSPLDRASTEAFF	TGTGCCAGCAGCCCACTGGACAGGGCGAGCACTGAAGCTTTCTTT
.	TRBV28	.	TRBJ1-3	CASSLGSGNTIYF	TGTGCCAGCAGTTTAGGTTCTGGAAACACCATATATTTT
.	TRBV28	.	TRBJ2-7	CASSYYYEQYF	TGTGCCAGCAGTTATTACTACGAGCAGTACTTC
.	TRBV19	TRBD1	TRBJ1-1	CASTPDRGTEAFF	TGTGCCAGTACCCCTGACAGGGGCACTGAAGCTTTCTTT
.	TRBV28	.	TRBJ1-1	CASITKGRGYTEAFF	TGTGCCAGCATTACCAAGGGCCGGGGTTACACTGAAGCTTTCTTT
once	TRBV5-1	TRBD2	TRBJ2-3	CASSLRGGPGTDTQYF	TGCGCCAGCAGCTTGCGGGGGGGCCCAGGCACAGATACGCAGTATTTT